The 22 T cell receptor beta chains listed next were all sequenced from one sample in a study of neurological immune-mediated disorders. MiXCR, applied by TCRdb to the 5' RACE reads, yields one record per CDR3 protein. Among roughly 41,000 distinct CDR3 sequences listed, 1.5% to 2% were seen once. Sequenced sample: PBMCs. These receptors were collected from a woman between 40 and 55 years old with multiple sclerosis.

The table lists this clonotype with many counts. This rearrangement joins TRBV5-6 to TRBJ2-7; 7 nucleotides agree with TRBD1. The CDR3 contains 13 residues. The V gene's germline CDR1 is SGHDT and CDR2 YYEEEE. V lost 3 bases to trimming and J lost 3 bases; unmatched junction nucleotides: 3. Written as DNA, the CDR3 is TGTGCCAGCAGCTATAGGGACAGCTACGAGCAGTACTTC. This gives the protein CASSYRDSYEQYF.

This clonotype was detected ten times or more. J is TRBJ2-3 and V is TRBV29-1; no definite D call. CDR1 is SQVTM and CDR2 is ANQGSEA in the germline V gene. CDR3 length: 12 residues. V was clipped by 4 bases and J by 3 bases, with 8 bases between them. The CDR3 reads CSVAESTDTQYF. The CDR3 nucleotides are TGCAGCGTTGCCGAGTCAACAGATACGCAGTATTTT.

Regarding this clonotype: The CDR3 carries no conserved terminal phenylalanine or tryptophan, so it likely arises from a read error. The gene calls are TRBV5-1 and TRBJ1-5; D gene ambiguous. Trimming removed 0 bases at V and 4 bases at J, with 8 bases between. In germline, CDR1 is SGHRS, CDR2 YFSETQ. This CDR3 is 14 amino acids long. The CDR3: CASSLGPPNQPQHN. The CDR3 bases are TGCGCCAGCAGCTTGGGGCCGCCAAATCAGCCCCAGCATAAT.

This clonotype was seen repeatedly, ten times or more. This chain joins TRBV20-1 and TRBJ2-7; 9 positions agree with TRBD1. V dropped 3 bases and J dropped 3; count of bases not matched to a gene: 3. The CDR3 is 13 residues long. Germline assignment: CDR1 DFQATT and CDR2 SNEGSKA (reference sequence). The CDR3 bases are TGCAGTGCTAGCCGGGACAGGGTCTACGAGCAGTACTTC. Its protein is CSASRDRVYEQYF.

Many counts were recorded for this clonotype. Written as DNA, the CDR3 is TGTGCCAGCAGCTTTGCGGGGTATACCGGGGAGCTGTTTTTT. Its translation: CASSFAGYTGELFF. This chain uses TRBV3-1 with TRBJ2-2; D might be TRBD2 (6 bases). This CDR3 is 14 amino acids long. V lost 5 bases to trimming and J lost 5 bases, with 12 bases between them. Germline V lookup: CDR1 LGHDT, CDR2 YNNKEL (reference sequence).

This clonotype has a count of ten or more. The chain combines TRBV3-1 with TRBJ2-7; D is unresolved. The V end was cut by 4 bases, the J end by 10 bases, with 11 bases between. Germline CDR1 LGHDT, CDR2 YNNKEL (reference sequence). This CDR3 region has 11 residues. DNA for the CDR3: TGTGCCAGCAGCCTGCGAGAGTTCCAGTACTTC. Translation gives CASSLREFQYF.

The chain recombines TRBV11-1 with TRBJ1-1, with TRBD1 identical over 7 bases. The CDR3 has 14 residues. Per germline, CDR1 SGHAT and CDR2 FQDESV (reference sequence). J gave up 2 bases and V 5 bases, and 5 bases lay outside the gene matches. The CDR3 is CASSLDRINTEAFF. The CDR3, as DNA: TGTGCCAGCAGCCTGGACAGGATAAACACTGAAGCTTTCTTT.

In this sample, this clonotype turned up many times. The CDR3 nucleotides read TGTGCCAGCAGCTTATTCCGTCTCAACTATGGCTACACCTTC. It specifies CASSLFRLNYGYTF. The V and J genes are TRBV7-2 and TRBJ1-2, with D hard to call. Germline V lookup: CDR1 SGHTA, CDR2 FQGNSA. The CDR3 runs 14 residues. V lost 2 bases and J lost 2, with 9 bases in between.

This clonotype was detected ten times or more. CDR3 residues: CASSLGDRMKTQYF. Here the CDR3 DNA reads TGCGCCAGCAGCTTGGGGGACAGAATGAAGACCCAGTACTTC. The chain links TRBV5-1 to TRBJ2-5; 7 bases are a match to TRBD1. J gave up 6 bases and V 0 bases, and 5 bases lay outside the gene matches. Germline V CDR1 and CDR2: SGHRS, YFSETQ. The CDR3 length is 14 residues.

This clonotype was seen ten or more times. J is TRBJ2-1 and V is TRBV20-1; D ambiguous. V was clipped by 2 bases and J by 3 bases, with 8 bases between them. The germline V gene encodes CDR1 DFQATT and CDR2 SNEGSKA (reference sequence). The CDR3 length is 13 residues. The CDR3 DNA follows: TGCAGTGCTAGACCAGAAGTCTACAATGAGCAGTTCTTC. This translates into CSARPEVYNEQFF.

In its sample, this clonotype was seen many times. The chain uses TRBV4-1 and TRBJ1-1, with D tentatively TRBD1 (6 bases). V shed 1 base and J shed 4 bases, with 13 bases lying between them. This CDR3 is built from 15 residues. From germline, CDR1 is MGHRA and CDR2 YSYEKL. CDR3 sequence: CASSQGRARGTEAFF. The DNA for the CDR3 is TGCGCCAGCAGCCAAGGACGTGCCAGGGGCACTGAAGCTTTCTTT.

This clonotype was detected ten times or more. The chain couples TRBV20-1 to TRBJ1-2; D uncertain. From germline, CDR1 is DFQATT and CDR2 SNEGSKA (reference sequence). The CDR3 extends over 15 amino acids. The V end was cut by 3 bases, the J end by 5 bases, with 19 bases between. This CDR3 reads CSASEIPADSYGYTF. The CDR3 DNA reads TGCAGTGCTAGTGAGATACCGGCAGATAGTTATGGCTACACCTTC.

This clonotype was detected many times. This sequence joins TRBV5-1 and TRBJ2-1, with 8 nucleotides matching TRBD1. This CDR3 has 15 residues. The trim removed 4 bases at V and 5 bases at J, leaving 8 bases unmatched. Germline assignment: CDR1 SGHRS and CDR2 YFSETQ. The CDR3 DNA reads TGCGCCAGCAGCCAACAACAGGGGGATGACAATGAGCAGTTCTTC. It encodes CASSQQQGDDNEQFF.

This clonotype was observed at least ten times. The chain is built from TRBV4-1 and TRBJ2-3; tentative D call: TRBD2 (7 bases). The germline V and J ends were trimmed by 0 bases and 2 bases, with 12 bases remaining between them. Germline V lookup: CDR1 MGHRA, CDR2 YSYEKL. This CDR3 has 16 amino acids. The CDR3 DNA reads TGCGCCAGCAGCCAAGAGGGGGGGGCCCTCACAGATACGCAGTATTTT. This gives the protein CASSQEGGALTDTQYF.

This clonotype was detected ten times or more. The chain couples TRBV6-5 to TRBJ1-5, with no clear D. This CDR3 is built from 15 residues. The germline V gene has CDR1 MNHEY and CDR2 SVGAGI. The V end lost 2 bases, the J end lost 0 bases, and 8 bases lay between the germline ends. As DNA, the CDR3 is TGTGCCAGCAGTTACAGTCAATATAGCAATCAGCCCCAGCATTTT. Its translation is CASSYSQYSNQPQHF.

Many counts were recorded for this clonotype. The gene calls are TRBV12-3 or TRBV12-4 and TRBJ1-5; the D gene is possibly TRBD1 (5 bases). V shed 5 bases and J shed 7 bases, with 15 bases lying between them. This CDR3 comprises 14 residues. The CDR3 region has the DNA TGTGCCAGCAGTCACGGACATTCAAGCCAGCCCCAGCATTTT. Translation: CASSHGHSSQPQHF.

This clonotype was counted many times. The gene calls are TRBV4-1 and TRBJ1-1, with D unresolved. Germline V CDR1 and CDR2: MGHRA, YSYEKL. This CDR3 contains 15 residues. V was clipped by 4 bases and J by 7 bases, with 19 bases between them. DNA of the CDR3: TGCGCCAGCAGCCCGATACTAACTGAGAAGGATGAAGCTTTCTTT. Protein: CASSPILTEKDEAFF.

In its sample, this clonotype was seen many times. The chain couples TRBV20-1 to TRBJ2-1; D is unresolved. CDR1 and CDR2 (germline): DFQATT, SNEGSKA (reference sequence). The ends were cut back, 8 bases at V and 6 bases at J, with 14 bases in the middle. The CDR3 contains 12 residues. CDR3 in amino acids: CSFRKSLNEQFF. The CDR3 bases are TGCAGTTTCAGGAAGAGCCTCAATGAGCAGTTCTTC.

This clonotype has a count of ten or more. This chain connects TRBV20-1 to TRBJ2-7; D not resolved. The CDR3 runs to 14 residues. Trimming removed 4 bases at V and 1 base at J, with 14 bases between. CDR1 and CDR2 (germline): DFQATT, SNEGSKA (reference sequence). The CDR3 DNA reads as TGCAGTGCTACGAACCCGACTGAATCCTACGAGCAGTACTTC. Amino acid sequence: CSATNPTESYEQYF.

Many counts were recorded for this clonotype. J is TRBJ1-1 and V is TRBV5-1; tentative D call: TRBD1 (5 bases). Trimming pared 2 bases from V and 0 bases from J, leaving 14 bases between. Germline CDR1 is SGHRS and CDR2 is YFSETQ. The CDR3 covers 16 residues. The CDR3 DNA follows: TGCGCCAGCAGCTTAACCATGACAGCTATGAACACTGAAGCTTTCTTT. Protein: CASSLTMTAMNTEAFF.

This clonotype was detected a few times. The V and J genes are TRBV5-8 and TRBJ1-4; possibly TRBD1 for D (6 bases). Germline CDR1 is SGHTS and CDR2 is YDEGEE. This CDR3 region has 15 residues. V lost 0 bases, J lost 7 bases, and 13 bases lay in between. CDR3: CASSLGGRGTEKLFF. As DNA, the CDR3 is TGTGCCAGCAGCTTGGGAGGCAGGGGTACTGAAAAACTGTTTTTT.

This clonotype was detected ten times or more. The chain combines TRBV20-1 with TRBJ2-3; 13 bases are a match to TRBD2. Trimming removed 5 bases from V and 8 bases from J; junction bases left unmatched: 7. Germline V gives CDR1 DFQATT, CDR2 SNEGSKA (reference sequence). The CDR3 sequence is 14 residues long. The DNA of the CDR3 is TGCAGTGCTCCTACTAGCGGGGGGGCCGGTACGCAGTATTTT. It is translated as CSAPTSGGAGTQYF.